Listed below are T cell receptor beta chains from one sample, sequenced in a study of identical twins. Each CDR3 protein is one row after TCRdb ran MiXCR on the 5' RACE reads. In the table there are some 790,000 distinct CDR3 sequences, 15% to 20% of which are singletons. This same sample was also taken into another study, of T cells expressing NK-cell markers.

The specimen was PBMCs. These TCRs come from a woman in her late teens or twenties in good health. The CDR3 runs from the conserved cysteine through the conserved F or W. A D gene is named only where the DNA matches it firmly.

V | D | CDR3
TRBV20-1 | - | CSAKGNLNTEAFF
TRBV6-2/TRBV6-3 | - | CASSYSISGATGGYTF
TRBV7-8 | - | CASSLVGGQFF
TRBV6-1 | - | CASRFPGSTGELFF
TRBV6-5 | - | CASSYNYRSNSEQYF
TRBV29-1 | - | CSGFLPGANVLTF
TRBV19 | - | CASSTPNEQFF
TRBV6-1 | - | CASSEGPVGSQFF
TRBV12-3/TRBV12-4 | TRBD2 | CASWRGYGELFF
TRBV20-1 | - | CSAPGTANSPLHF
TRBV20-1 | TRBD1 | CSATGTGSNEQFF
TRBV6-5 | - | CASTYGAASYEQYF
TRBV20-1 | - | CSARRGGPTYEQYF
TRBV7-9 | TRBD1 | CASSDYRDRGQTQYF
TRBV7-9 | - | CASSPLRHHLMGETQYF
TRBV2 | TRBD2 | CASSVTSGRTKAYNEQFF
TRBV7-2 | TRBD2 | CASSLRSGGYNEQFF
TRBV20-1 | - | CSVLDMRGEQFF
TRBV20-1 | - | CSPYGGRVYNEQFF
TRBV10-3 | TRBD2 | CAISDPGRRGTDTQYF
TRBV6-2/TRBV6-3 | - | CASSYPQTVAYEQYF
TRBV12-3/TRBV12-4 | TRBD2 | CASSRTSSYEQYF
TRBV4-3 | TRBD2 | CASSQELAGVGELFF
TRBV6-6 | TRBD1 | CASSPQDRAPLHF
TRBV12-3/TRBV12-4 | TRBD2 | CASSLAGVIDEQFF